Shown below are 14 T cell receptor beta chains from a single sample sequenced in a study of blood T cell repertoires in COVID-19. Repertoires were generated with immunoSEQ multiplex PCR, while TCRdb's copy carries only in-frame clones and drops some. The data contain 200,000 or so clones, 84% of them singletons. The sample taken for sequencing was peripheral blood. The receptor source for this set is a human donor in a cohort sampled during active COVID-19.

The V call is TRBV9, the J call TRBJ2-1, with 11 bases lining up with TRBD2. The CDR3 extends over 17 amino acids. From germline, CDR1 is SGDLS and CDR2 YYNGEE. V was clipped by 2 bases and J by 8 bases; unmatched bases: 12. The CDR3 DNA sequence: TGTGCCAGCAGCGTGGAACTACTAGCGGGAGTCCCCCATGAGCAGTTCTTC. It yields the protein CASSVELLAGVPHEQFF. The full variable domain, its missing parts supplied by reference TRBV9 and TRBJ2-1, is DSGVTQTPKHLITATGQRVTLRCSPRSGDLSVYWYQQSLDQGLQFLIQYYNGEERAKGNILERFSAQQFPDLHSELNLSSLELGDSALYFCASSVELLAGVPHEQFFGPGTRLTVL.

The genes are TRBV6-5 and TRBJ1-3; 8 bases map to TRBD1. The CDR3 contains 12 residues. With V trimmed by 6 bases and J by 10 bases, 5 bases remained unmatched. Looked up from germline, CDR1 is MNHEY and CDR2 is SVGAGI. The CDR3 DNA reads TGTGCCAGCAGGGACGGGGACAGGACCATATATTTT. It yields the protein CASRDGDRTIYF.

The chain joins TRBV5-4 to TRBJ2-7, with TRBD2 identical over 12 bases. With V trimmed by 0 bases and J by 4 bases, 8 bases remained unmatched. The CDR3 consists of 17 residues. Germline CDR1 SGHNT, CDR2 YYREEE (reference sequence). CDR3 in amino acids: CASSLEGTSGFGYEQYF. For the CDR3, the DNA is TGTGCCAGCAGCTTGGAGGGGACTAGCGGGTTCGGGTACGAGCAGTACTTC.

The genes are TRBV3-1 (or the pseudogene TRBV3-2) and TRBJ2-1; D not resolved. The ends were cut back, 0 bases at V and 3 bases at J, with 12 bases in the middle. The CDR3 has 16 residues. Germline V CDR1 and CDR2: LGHDT, YNNKEL (reference sequence). Here the CDR3 DNA reads TGTGCCAGCAGCCAAGATCTCCGCGGTTTCTACAATGAGCAGTTCTTC. This gives the protein CASSQDLRGFYNEQFF.

The V gene is TRBV11-2, the J gene TRBJ2-5; maybe TRBD1 (5 bases). The CDR3 covers 14 residues. In germline, CDR1 is SGHAT, CDR2 FQNNGV. The germline V and J ends were trimmed by 5 bases and 5 bases, with 15 bases remaining between them. The DNA of the CDR3 is TGTGCCAGCAGCCCCCCGTGGGGCCGGGAGACCCAGTACTTC. This sequence encodes CASSPPWGRETQYF.

The chain uses TRBV5-1 and TRBJ2-1; 8 bases fit TRBD2. CDR1 and CDR2 (germline): SGHRS, YFSETQ. V trimming: 4 bases; J trimming: 8 bases; junction bases outside the gene matches: 8. The CDR3 is 14 amino acids. The CDR3 loop is CASSTRLAPHEQFF. CDR3 DNA: TGCGCCAGCAGCACCAGACTAGCGCCCCATGAGCAGTTCTTC.

The chain combines TRBV6-5 with TRBJ1-4, with a tentative D call TRBD1 (5 bases). The germline V gene encodes CDR1 MNHEY and CDR2 SVGAGI. The CDR3 totals 15 residues. The V end lost 5 bases, the J end lost 7 bases, and 17 bases lay between the germline ends. CDR3 in DNA: TGTGCCAGCAGTAATTTTCAGGGACTGTCTGAAAAACTGTTTTTT. This codes for CASSNFQGLSEKLFF.

The chain combines TRBV11-2 with TRBJ1-2; D not certain. CDR1 and CDR2 from the germline V gene are SGHAT and FQNNGV. The V end lost 0 bases, the J end lost 5 bases, and 10 bases lay between the germline ends. The CDR3 extends over 14 amino acids. As DNA, the CDR3 is TGTGCCAGCAGCTTAGATCAACGGTTGTATGGCTACACCTTC. Its protein is CASSLDQRLYGYTF.

The V and J genes are TRBV7-9 and TRBJ1-2; 8 bases match TRBD1. With 6 bases clipped from V and 2 bases from J, the junction kept 5 bases outside the gene matches. The germline gives CDR1 SEHNR, CDR2 FQNEAQ (reference sequence). The CDR3 consists of 14 residues. CDR3 in amino acids: CASRMDRANYGYTF. The CDR3 region has the DNA TGTGCCAGCAGAATGGACAGGGCCAACTATGGCTACACCTTC.

The V gene is TRBV30, the J gene TRBJ2-2, with D perhaps matching TRBD1 (6 bases). The V end was cut by 2 bases, the J end by 5 bases, with 18 bases between. Germline CDR1 and CDR2: GTSNPN and SVGIG (reference sequence). CDR3 length equals 16 residues. This CDR3 reads CAWSRGNTGTTGELFF. CDR3 coding DNA: TGTGCCTGGAGTCGTGGTAATACAGGGACAACCGGGGAGCTGTTTTTT.

The genes are TRBV27 and TRBJ2-7; TRBD1 matches at 8 bases. V was pared by 5 bases and J by 6 bases, with 6 bases of the junction left unmatched. In germline, CDR1 is MNHEY, CDR2 SMNVEV (reference sequence). The CDR3 length is 13 residues. CDR3 bases: TGTGCCAGCAGTCACGGACAGGGCCTCGAGCAGTACGTC. Translating it yields CASSHGQGLEQYV.

The chain has TRBV18 and TRBJ2-7; 8 nucleotides match TRBD2. CDR3 length: 16 residues. Germline V gene lookup returns CDR1 KGHSH and CDR2 LQKENI. J was trimmed by 4 bases and V by 3 bases; bases with no gene match: 11. This CDR3 reads CASSPPGGLVLYEQYV. The CDR3 DNA reads as TGTGCCAGCTCACCTCCGGGGGGACTAGTTCTGTACGAGCAGTACGTC.

This chain connects TRBV7-8 to TRBJ2-4; 9 positions match TRBD2. The CDR3 length is 14 residues. Trimming at V came to 3 bases and at J to 6 bases, leaving 3 bases not matched to a gene. Germline loops: CDR1 SGHVS, CDR2 FQNEAQ. DNA of the CDR3: TGTGCCAGCAGCTTTCTAGCGGGATTAAACATTCAGTACTTC. Amino acid sequence: CASSFLAGLNIQYF.

The chain is built from TRBV5-4 and TRBJ2-7; D is possibly TRBD2 (6 bases). Trimming removed 5 bases at V and 6 bases at J, with 15 bases between. The CDR3 consists of 13 residues. Germline values: CDR1 SGHNT, CDR2 YYREEE (reference sequence). In DNA form, the CDR3 reads TGTGCCAGCAGACCCCAACTGGGGGGCGAGCAGTACTTC. This codes for CASRPQLGGEQYF.